The source of this TCR beta chain is a study of OX40 agonist ivuxolimab in advanced cancers. About the full investigation: Ivuxolimab was an agonistic, fully human IgG2 monoclonal antibody directed against OX40 (CD134), a costimulatory receptor. Patients were allowed to have had prior anti-PD-1, anti-PD-L1 or anti-CTLA-4 therapy, and 30% to 50% of the dose-escalation patients had previously received checkpoint inhibitors. Of the roughly 51 dose-escalation patients, hepatocellular carcinoma was present in around 19, melanoma in approximately 15, renal cell carcinoma in 9 and head and neck cancer in 9. In the dose-escalation cohort, approximately 82% of patients were male, and the mean age was 60 years with a range of roughly 23 to 90. The paper covers the monotherapy dose-escalation part of the phase I ivuxolimab trial, which included N of about 50 patients. Peripheral TCRbeta sequencing was intended to test whether TCR sequence diversity was altered and clonal T-cell expansion was caused by ivuxolimab. Intravenous ivuxolimab was administered to patients every 2 weeks at six dose levels: 0.01, 0.1, 0.3, 1.5, 3 and 10 mg/kg. Three dose-escalation patients achieved partial responses, one with hepatocellular carcinoma and two with cutaneous melanoma. The investigation overall reported the following: Low levels of normalized T-cell clonal expansion were also seen in some patients who did not respond. At doses of 0.1 to 3.0 mg/kg, clonal expansion of both CD4+ and CD8+ blood T cells was observed from baseline to week 6. After ivuxolimab, CD8+ T cells had more expanded clones than CD4+ T cells on average. In the 0.1-3.0 mg/kg groups, partial responders had among the lowest normalized peripheral clonal expansion, particularly in CD8+ T cells. The antigen specificity of the clonally expanded peripheral T cells was not determined.

Genomic DNA was extracted from sorted cells for sequencing of the TCRbeta CDR3 region. The immunoSEQ Assay was used for sequencing of TCRbeta CDR3 regions. Not all clones reach the TCRdb copy of this immuneACCESS table, which keeps in-frame sequences only. Checked studies attribute under half of the gap to unresolved V genes and leave the rest unexplained. A total of about 60,000 clones appear in this sample, around 93% of them only once. Clones ranked in the top ten supply about 1.8% of the sample. Patients with a history of autoimmune disease or receiving systemic immunosuppression were excluded from the trial. Peripheral blood for TCR sequencing was drawn from every dose cohort at baseline, at cycle 4 day 1 and at cycle 7 day 1. The samples were taken from a phase I, first-in-human, multicenter, open-label dose-escalation trial of ivuxolimab. The trial enrolled adults with locally advanced or metastatic head and neck squamous cell, hepatocellular, melanoma or renal cell carcinoma. Before TCR sequencing, CD4+ and CD8+ T cells were separately sorted from peripheral blood.

Comment on this clone: This clone's antigen is unknown. No base qualities exist here, and no much larger clone lies one base off it.

The CDR1 and CDR2 encoded by the germline V gene are MGHRA and YSYEKL. The CDR3 numbers 13 residues from cysteine through phenylalanine. Solely the CDR3 DNA is kept, with 39 bases framed from the first base. Deletion took 1 base off V and 3 bases off J, with a span of 7 bases between the germline ends. This specimen consisted of CD4+ or CD8+ T cells sorted from blood, obtained in a trial of the OX40 agonist ivuxolimab. The chain joins TRBV4-1 to TRBJ2-7, with the D gene too uncertain to name. The TCR was taken from an adult with an advanced solid tumor such as melanoma, head and neck, liver or kidney cancer. The CDR3 region: CASSQGPIYEQYF. The sequence in DNA is TGCGCCAGCAGCCAAGGTCCTATCTACGAGCAGTACTTC.